A selection of T cell receptor beta chains follows, all from one sample in a study of cytomegalovirus exposure and HLA in healthy donors. TCRdb's table, derived via immunoSEQ multiplex PCR, lists solely in-frame clones and lacks some. The table for this sample gives 45,000 to 60,000 clones. Sequenced sample: PBMCs. The receptor source for this set is a woman between 40 and 50 years old in good health and CMV-seronegative. The CDR3 runs from the conserved cysteine through the conserved F or W. D genes are given only for firm matches.

v_call	d_call	cdr3_length	j_call	cdr3_aa	cdr3_nt
TRBV6-5	TRBD2	15	TRBJ2-1	CASSLLAGGRNEQFF	TGTGCCAGCAGCCTACTAGCGGGAGGGCGGAATGAGCAGTTCTTC
TRBV2	TRBD1	16	TRBJ1-1	CASTSSPGQGFSEAFF	TGTGCCAGCACCTCATCCCCGGGACAGGGGTTTAGTGAAGCTTTCTTT
TRBV5-8	.	14	TRBJ1-1	CASSYRRGNTEAFF	TGTGCCAGCAGCTATAGGCGGGGGAACACTGAAGCTTTCTTT
TRBV28	TRBD1	13	TRBJ1-4	CASRSGTVEKLFF	TGTGCCAGCAGATCCGGGACAGTGGAAAAACTGTTTTTT
TRBV28	.	14	TRBJ2-7	CASISGTYLYEQYF	TGTGCCAGCATTTCCGGGACTTACCTCTACGAGCAGTACTTC
TRBV30	.	14	TRBJ1-3	CAWNRWASGNTIYF	TGTGCCTGGAACAGGTGGGCCTCTGGAAACACCATATATTTT
TRBV13	.	16	TRBJ2-3	CASSLRPGLHTDTQYF	TGTGCCAGCAGCCTCCGTCCGGGACTTCACACAGATACGCAGTATTTT
TRBV4-1	TRBD2	16	TRBJ2-5	CASSQGPAGAQETQYF	TGCGCCAGCAGCCAAGGTCCAGCGGGAGCGCAAGAGACCCAGTACTTC
TRBV10-3	.	12	TRBJ2-3	CAISETGDTQYF	TGTGCCATCAGTGAGACCGGGGATACGCAGTATTTT
TRBV5-8	TRBD1	16	TRBJ1-6	CASSAGTGGYNSPLHF	TGTGCCAGCAGCGCCGGGACAGGGGGTTATAATTCACCCCTCCACTTT
TRBV14	TRBD1	16	TRBJ2-7	CAGSQVQTGGGYEQYF	TGTGCCGGCAGCCAAGTCCAGACAGGGGGCGGGTACGAGCAGTACTTC
TRBV28	.	13	TRBJ1-1	CASSLGRNTEDFF	TGTGCCAGCAGTTTAGGGAGGAACACTGAAGATTTCTTT
TRBV10-3	.	15	TRBJ2-7	CAISEGQGGTYEQYF	TGTGCCATCAGTGAGGGGCAGGGTGGGACCTACGAGCAGTACTTC
TRBV9	.	15	TRBJ2-1	CASSQTESSYNEQFF	TGTGCCAGCAGCCAGACAGAGAGCTCCTACAATGAGCAGTTCTTC
TRBV9	.	12	TRBJ2-1	CASSFRVNEQFF	TGTGCCAGCAGCTTCAGGGTGAATGAGCAGTTCTTC
TRBV13	TRBD1	15	TRBJ2-3	CASSPNRGISDTQYF	TGTGCCAGCAGCCCAAACAGGGGGATATCGGATACGCAGTATTTT
TRBV30	TRBD2	12	TRBJ2-7	CAWRGGDYEQYF	TGTGCCTGGAGGGGGGGGGACTACGAGCAGTACTTC
TRBV6-1	.	15	TRBJ2-5	CASSEGRVRQETQYF	TGTGCCAGCAGTGAGGGCAGGGTGCGTCAAGAGACCCAGTACTTC
TRBV7-9	TRBD1	15	TRBJ1-2	CASSSDRGPVYGYTF	TGTGCCAGCAGCTCCGACAGGGGCCCCGTATATGGCTACACCTTC
TRBV4-3	.	16	TRBJ2-2	CASSQDRGADTGELFF	TGCGCCAGCAGCCAAGATCGGGGGGCGGACACCGGGGAGCTGTTTTTT
TRBV27	.	14	TRBJ2-7	CASSLWGASYEQYF	TGTGCCAGCAGTTTATGGGGCGCCTCCTACGAGCAGTACTTC
TRBV4-2	TRBD2	16	TRBJ2-7	CASSQDASGSVYEQYF	TGTGCCAGCAGCCAAGATGCTAGCGGGAGCGTCTACGAGCAGTACTTC
TRBV11-2	TRBD2	16	TRBJ2-1	CASSQTSGFTYNEQFF	TGTGCCAGCAGCCAGACTAGCGGGTTCACCTACAATGAGCAGTTCTTC
TRBV5-1	.	14	TRBJ2-2	CASSRERATGELFF	TGCGCCAGCAGTCGGGAAAGGGCTACCGGGGAGCTGTTTTTT
TRBV15	.	15	TRBJ1-3	CATSTHRSSGNTIYF	TGTGCCACCAGCACCCATAGAAGCTCTGGAAACACCATATATTTT
TRBV19	.	16	TRBJ1-4	CASANRAGSTNEKLFF	TGTGCCAGTGCGAACAGGGCAGGTTCAACTAATGAAAAACTGTTTTTT
TRBV30	TRBD1	14	TRBJ1-4	CAWSSTGVVEKLFF	TGTGCCTGGAGTTCGACAGGGGTAGTTGAAAAACTGTTTTTT
TRBV18	.	15	TRBJ1-1	CASSPPELGVTEDFF	TGTGCCAGCTCACCACCGGAGTTAGGTGTCACTGAAGATTTCTTT
TRBV4-3	.	16	TRBJ2-7	CASSQDQQGGVYEQYF	TGCGCCAGCAGCCAAGATCAACAGGGCGGTGTATACGAGCAGTACTTC
TRBV29-1	TRBD1	13	TRBJ2-5	CSVEGTGVETQYF	TGCAGCGTTGAAGGAACAGGGGTAGAGACCCAGTACTTC
TRBV18	.	14	TRBJ2-1	CASSRQGLVNEQFF	TGTGCCAGCTCACGACAGGGACTGGTTAATGAGCAGTTCTTC
TRBV14	.	18	TRBJ1-2	CASSQEQGFTGRYYGYTF	TGTGCCAGCAGCCAAGAGCAGGGCTTCACAGGGCGGTACTATGGCTACACCTTC
TRBV5-6	TRBD1	14	TRBJ1-4	CASSRGQGIEKLFF	TGTGCCAGCAGCAGGGGACAGGGCATCGAAAAACTGTTTTTT
TRBV7-6	TRBD1	16	TRBJ1-1	CASSLGQGAADTEAFF	TGTGCCAGCAGCTTGGGACAGGGGGCCGCCGACACTGAAGCTTTCTTT
TRBV5-1	.	12	TRBJ2-5	CASSLVGETQYF	TGCGCCAGCAGCTTGGTTGGCGAGACCCAGTACTTC
TRBV7-2	.	12	TRBJ1-2	CASSFINYGYTF	TGTGCCAGCAGCTTTATAAACTATGGCTACACCTTC
TRBV29-1	.	13	TRBJ1-3	CSVEAFSGNTIYF	TGCAGCGTTGAAGCATTCTCTGGAAACACCATATATTTT
TRBV18	.	13	TRBJ1-2	CASSLGDYADYTF	TGTGCCAGCTCACTCGGGGACTATGCTGACTACACCTTC
TRBV5-8	.	13	TRBJ1-2	CASNQRNRDGYTF	TGTGCCAGCAACCAAAGAAACAGGGACGGCTACACCTTC
TRBV9	TRBD1	15	TRBJ1-4	CASSVGTGANEKLFF	TGTGCCAGCAGCGTCGGGACAGGAGCTAATGAAAAACTGTTTTTT
TRBV6-1	TRBD1	14	TRBJ1-1	CASSPGTGGTEAFF	TGTGCCAGCAGTCCCGGGACAGGGGGCACTGAAGCTTTCTTT
TRBV19	TRBD1	15	TRBJ1-5	CASSIGTGAHQPQHF	TGTGCCAGTAGTATAGGGACAGGGGCGCATCAGCCCCAGCATTTT
TRBV19	.	14	TRBJ2-3	CATTPTNNTDTQYF	TGTGCCACTACTCCCACCAATAACACAGATACGCAGTATTTT
TRBV7-9	TRBD1	16	TRBJ1-5	CASSDQTGKGNQPQHF	TGTGCCAGCAGCGATCAGACAGGGAAGGGCAATCAGCCCCAGCATTTT
TRBV5-6	TRBD1	18	TRBJ1-2	CASSCGGGRGRRNYGYTF	TGTGCCAGCAGCTGCGGGGGGGGCAGGGGGCGCCGTAACTATGGCTACACCTTC
TRBV2	TRBD1	15	TRBJ1-4	CASSDLDRGREKLFF	TGTGCCAGCAGTGACCTGGACAGGGGGCGTGAAAAACTGTTTTTT
TRBV7-9	.	12	TRBJ2-7	CASSSNLREQYF	TGTGCCAGCAGCTCAAATCTACGGGAGCAGTACTTC
TRBV7-2	TRBD2	16	TRBJ2-1	CASSLVSSGRDNEQFF	TGTGCCAGCAGCTTAGTGTCTAGCGGGAGGGACAATGAGCAGTTCTTC
TRBV19	.	14	TRBJ1-1	CASTTWGGGTKAFF	TGTGCCAGTACTACCTGGGGGGGTGGTACTAAAGCTTTCTTT
TRBV28	.	14	TRBJ1-2	CASRPGGRPEGYTF	TGTGCCAGCAGACCTGGCGGGCGCCCGGAGGGCTACACCTTC
TRBV19	.	14	TRBJ1-4	CASSIRSGVEKLFF	TGTGCCAGTAGTATTCGGTCAGGGGTTGAAAAACTGTTTTTT
TRBV19	TRBD2	16	TRBJ2-2	CASSNLAAGLTGELFF	TGTGCCAGTAGTAATCTAGCGGCGGGGCTTACCGGGGAGCTGTTTTTT
TRBV19	.	14	TRBJ1-2	CASSTPQGIDGYTF	TGTGCCAGTAGTACCCCCCAGGGGATCGATGGCTACACCTTC